Listed below are T cell receptor beta chains from one sample, sequenced in a study of Ad26.COV2.S vaccination and SARS-CoV-2 variants. Sequencing used immunoSEQ multiplex PCR; TCRdb keeps in-frame clones, though not all of them. In the table there are 200,000 to 300,000 clones, around 88% of which are singletons. Specimen: peripheral blood, collected in a trial of Ad26.COV2.S vaccine versus placebo. These TCRs come from a person aged 18-60 years who received the Ad26.COV2.S COVID-19 vaccine or a placebo. Each CDR3 is given with its conserved first and last residue. Fields, in order: CDR3 DNA, CDR3 protein, J gene, clone size, D gene, CDR3 length, V gene. The D gene is left open where the match is weak. Clone size is shown for a subset of rows, as once, few, many or a class of expanded clone.

DNA: TGCGCCAGCAGCCGGACAGTGATGAACACTGAAGCTTTCTTT; CDR3: CASSRTVMNTEAFF; J: TRBJ1-1; size: -; D: -; length: 14; V: TRBV5-1
DNA: TGTGCCAGCATTAAGACAGGGGGAAGCGAGCAGTACTTC; CDR3: CASIKTGGSEQYF; J: TRBJ2-7; size: -; D: TRBD1; length: 13; V: TRBV6-5
DNA: TGTGCCAGCAGCTCACCCGAGCTGCGGAACGGGCAGTATTTT; CDR3: CASSSPELRNGQYF; J: TRBJ2-3; size: few; D: -; length: 14; V: TRBV7-2
DNA: TGTGCTAGTGGCTCGTTAAGGGGCAATCAGCCCCAGCATTTT; CDR3: CASGSLRGNQPQHF; J: TRBJ1-5; size: -; D: -; length: 14; V: TRBV12-5
DNA: TGTGCCAGCAGTACCGGCTTGGGGGGAAACACCATATATTTT; CDR3: CASSTGLGGNTIYF; J: TRBJ1-3; size: few; D: -; length: 14; V: TRBV6-5
DNA: TGCGCCAGCAGCTTGGACTTCTTATCCCTCCACAATGAGCAGTTCTTC; CDR3: CASSLDFLSLHNEQFF; J: TRBJ2-1; size: -; D: -; length: 16; V: TRBV5-1
DNA: TGCGCCAGCAGCTTGGTTGCGGGGGGCCAAGAGACCCAGTACTTC; CDR3: CASSLVAGGQETQYF; J: TRBJ2-5; size: -; D: TRBD2; length: 15; V: TRBV5-1
DNA: TGCGCCAGCCGTATAGCGGAAACGCAGTATTTT; CDR3: CASRIAETQYF; J: TRBJ2-3; size: -; D: -; length: 11; V: TRBV5-1
DNA: TGTGCCAGCAGTCGACAGAGGAGGAACACTGAAGCTTTCTTT; CDR3: CASSRQRRNTEAFF; J: TRBJ1-1; size: -; D: -; length: 14; V: TRBV6-5
DNA: TGTGCCACCAGCAGTTCCGGGACAGGGGTTTATGGCTACACCTTC; CDR3: CATSSSGTGVYGYTF; J: TRBJ1-2; size: -; D: TRBD1; length: 15; V: TRBV15
DNA: TGTGCCAGCAGCTTAGGAGAGACCCAGTACTTC; CDR3: CASSLGETQYF; J: TRBJ2-5; size: -; D: -; length: 11; V: TRBV11-3
DNA: TGTGCCAGTAGTCAGCGAGGCGGGGAGCTGTTTTTT; CDR3: CASSQRGGELFF; J: TRBJ2-2; size: -; D: -; length: 12; V: TRBV19
DNA: TGTGCTAGTGGTGTCTCTGGGGCCAACGTCCTGACTTTC; CDR3: CASGVSGANVLTF; J: TRBJ2-6; size: once; D: -; length: 13; V: TRBV12-5
DNA: TGTGCCTGGAGGAGGCCGGACACGAACACTGAAGCTTTCTTT; CDR3: CAWRRPDTNTEAFF; J: TRBJ1-1; size: few; D: -; length: 14; V: TRBV30